The sequence of this T cell receptor (beta chain) was determined in a study of cytomegalovirus exposure and HLA in healthy donors. CDR1 is KGHSH and CDR2 is LQKENI in the germline V gene. The CDR3 has 16 residues. Trimming took 2 bases from V and 4 from J; bases not matched to a gene: 8. The PCR was carried out with 60 Vbeta primers and 13 Jbeta primers. Sequenced by immunoSEQ multiplex PCR; TCRdb stores in-frame clones only, minus some. The table shows about 100,000 clones, with roughly 80% occurring only once. The specimen was PBMCs. The origin of this receptor is a woman aged 60-70 years in good health and CMV-seronegative. The chain joins TRBV18 to TRBJ2-3; 8 nucleotides line up with TRBD1. The CDR3 sequence: CASSPLLGQGPDTQYF. The CDR3 DNA is TGTGCCAGCTCACCATTGCTTGGACAGGGTCCAGATACGCAGTATTTT.